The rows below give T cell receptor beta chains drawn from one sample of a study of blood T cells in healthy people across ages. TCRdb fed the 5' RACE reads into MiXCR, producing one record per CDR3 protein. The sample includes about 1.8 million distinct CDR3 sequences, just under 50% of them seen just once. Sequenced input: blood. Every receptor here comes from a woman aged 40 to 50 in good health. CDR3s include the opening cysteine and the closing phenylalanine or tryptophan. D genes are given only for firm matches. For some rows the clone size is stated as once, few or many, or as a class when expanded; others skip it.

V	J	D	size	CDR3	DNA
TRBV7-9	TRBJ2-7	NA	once	CASSATLSDEQYF	TGTGCCAGCAGCGCCACCCTTAGCGACGAGCAGTACTTC
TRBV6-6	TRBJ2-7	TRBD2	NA	CASSYSPAGGIYNEQYF	TGTGCCAGCAGTTACTCCCCAGCGGGGGGAATCTACAATGAGCAGTACTTC
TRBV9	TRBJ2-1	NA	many	CASSGRYNEQFF	TGTGCCAGCAGCGGACGGTACAATGAGCAGTTCTTC
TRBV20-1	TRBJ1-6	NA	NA	CSASMAQGLHF	TGCAGTGCTAGTATGGCCCAGGGCCTCCACTTT
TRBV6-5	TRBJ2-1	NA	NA	CASSYSLPGGGYNEQFF	TGTGCCAGCAGTTACTCTCTTCCAGGTGGGGGATACAATGAGCAGTTCTTC
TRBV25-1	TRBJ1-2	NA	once	CASRASGAGYGYTF	TGTGCCAGCAGGGCTTCAGGGGCGGGGTATGGCTACACCTTC
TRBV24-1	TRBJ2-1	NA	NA	CATSDPRRGSSYNEQFF	TGTGCCACCAGTGATCCGAGACGGGGGAGCTCCTACAATGAGCAGTTCTTC
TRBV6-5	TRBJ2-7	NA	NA	CASGGQSMSYEQYF	TGTGCCAGTGGAGGGCAGTCTATGTCCTACGAGCAGTACTTC
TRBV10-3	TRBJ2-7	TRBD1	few	CAISDPGQASSYEQYF	TGTGCCATCAGTGACCCCGGACAGGCGAGCTCCTACGAGCAGTACTTC
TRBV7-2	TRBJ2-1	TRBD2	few	CASSNPRRGGTSSYNEQFF	TGTGCCAGCAGCAATCCGAGGCGGGGGGGGACCAGCTCCTACAATGAGCAGTTCTTC
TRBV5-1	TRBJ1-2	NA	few	CATRMPQGNGGYTF	TGCGCCACCCGGATGCCTCAGGGAAACGGAGGCTACACCTTC
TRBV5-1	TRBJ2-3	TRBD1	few	CASSHGTGADTQYF	TGCGCCAGCAGCCACGGGACAGGGGCAGATACGCAGTATTTT
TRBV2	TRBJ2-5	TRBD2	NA	CACSIPGTSQETQYF	TGTGCCTGCTCCATCCCCGGGACTAGTCAAGAGACCCAGTACTTC
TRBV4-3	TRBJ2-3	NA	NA	CASSQGTEDTQYF	TGCGCCAGCAGCCAAGGGACAGAAGATACGCAGTATTTT
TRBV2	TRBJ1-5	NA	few	CASSEMAVNSNQPQHF	TGTGCCAGCAGTGAAATGGCAGTGAATAGCAATCAGCCCCAGCATTTT
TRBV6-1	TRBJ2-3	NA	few	CASTLKGAGPSTDTQYF	TGTGCCAGCACCCTAAAGGGTGCAGGCCCTAGCACAGATACGCAGTATTTT
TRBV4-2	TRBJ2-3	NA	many	CASSQGEDTQYF	TGTGCCAGCAGCCAAGGGGAAGATACGCAGTATTTT
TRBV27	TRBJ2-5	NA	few	CASSFSRLSGETQYF	TGTGCCAGCAGTTTTTCCAGGCTTTCGGGGGAGACCCAGTACTTC
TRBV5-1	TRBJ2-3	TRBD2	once	CASSLQTGGSTDTQYF	TGCGCCAGCAGCTTGCAAACGGGGGGGAGCACAGATACGCAGTATTTT
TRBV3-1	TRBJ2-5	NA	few	CASSLRTTRGETQYF	TGTGCCAGCAGCCTCCGAACGACTAGGGGTGAGACCCAGTACTTC
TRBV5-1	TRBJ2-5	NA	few	CASSLTAVTQETQYF	TGCGCCAGCAGCTTGACAGCCGTCACCCAAGAGACCCAGTACTTC
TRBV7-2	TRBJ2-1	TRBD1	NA	CASSLLTGIPNEQFF	TGTGCCAGCAGCCTGCTGACAGGGATTCCTAATGAGCAGTTCTTC
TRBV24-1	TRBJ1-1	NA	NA	CATRGAAPKNTEAFF	TGTGCCACCAGAGGGGCAGCGCCCAAGAACACTGAAGCTTTCTTT
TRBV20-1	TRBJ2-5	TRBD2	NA	CSASELAGRQETQYF	TGCAGTGCTAGCGAACTAGCGGGGAGACAAGAGACCCAGTACTTC
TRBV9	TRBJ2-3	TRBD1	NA	CASNTGGGMDTQYF	TGTGCCAGTAACACAGGGGGCGGAATGGATACGCAGTATTTT
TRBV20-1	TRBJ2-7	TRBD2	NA	CSAREGAGGLREQYF	TGCAGTGCTAGAGAAGGAGCGGGGGGGCTTCGGGAGCAGTACTTC
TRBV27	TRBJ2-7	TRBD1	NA	CASRATGALSYEQYF	TGTGCCAGCAGGGCGACAGGGGCCCTCTCCTACGAGCAGTACTTC
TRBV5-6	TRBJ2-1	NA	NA	CASSVPSTSEQFF	TGTGCCAGCAGCGTGCCTAGCACTAGTGAGCAGTTCTTC
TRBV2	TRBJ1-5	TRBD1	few	CASSRQGAFQPQHF	TGTGCCAGCAGTCGTCAGGGGGCTTTTCAGCCCCAGCATTTT
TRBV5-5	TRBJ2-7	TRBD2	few	CASSTGLAGANFYEQYF	TGTGCCAGCAGCACGGGACTAGCGGGGGCCAATTTCTACGAGCAGTACTTC
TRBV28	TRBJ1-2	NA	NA	CASSFIYGYTF	TGTGCCAGCAGTTTTATCTATGGCTACACCTTC
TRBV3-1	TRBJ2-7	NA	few	CASSHATYEQYF	TGTGCCAGCAGCCATGCAACCTACGAGCAGTACTTC
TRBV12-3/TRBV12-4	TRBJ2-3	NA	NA	CASSLGQLDTQYF	TGTGCCAGCAGCCTTGGACAGTTGGATACGCAGTATTTT
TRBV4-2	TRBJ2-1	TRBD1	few	CASSQGTGQFYNEQFF	TGTGCCAGCAGCCAGGGCACGGGACAGTTTTACAATGAGCAGTTCTTC
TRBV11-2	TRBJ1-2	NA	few	CASRSPSRVTHGYTF	TGTGCCAGCAGATCCCCGTCGAGGGTTACCCATGGCTACACCTTC
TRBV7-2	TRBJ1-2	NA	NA	CASSLGHLNYGYTF	TGTGCCAGCAGCCTGGGACACCTTAACTATGGCTACACCTTC
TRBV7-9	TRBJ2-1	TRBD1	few	CASSSGQAVGSYNEQFF	TGTGCCAGCAGCTCCGGACAGGCTGTGGGCTCCTACAATGAGCAGTTCTTC
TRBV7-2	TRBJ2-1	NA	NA	CASSVPGDYNEQFF	TGTGCCAGCAGCGTACCGGGAGACTACAATGAGCAGTTCTTC
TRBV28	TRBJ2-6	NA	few	CASSFFSGGNVLTF	TGTGCCAGCAGTTTCTTTTCTGGAGGCAACGTCCTGACTTTC
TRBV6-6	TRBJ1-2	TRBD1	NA	CASSSLTGGENYGYTF	TGTGCCAGCAGTTCCCTGACAGGGGGCGAGAACTATGGCTACACCTTC
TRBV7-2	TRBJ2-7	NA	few	CASSSPGVGTYEQYF	TGTGCCAGCAGCTCCCCTGGGGTTGGGACCTACGAGCAGTACTTC
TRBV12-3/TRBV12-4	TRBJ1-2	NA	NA	CASSGGGPNYGYTF	TGTGCCAGCAGTGGGGGAGGGCCTAACTATGGCTACACCTTC
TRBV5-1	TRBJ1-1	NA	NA	CASSLGRPRAEAFF	TGCGCCAGCAGCTTGGGACGCCCGAGGGCTGAAGCTTTCTTT
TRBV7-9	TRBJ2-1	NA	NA	CASRGESPTSYNEQFF	TGTGCCAGCAGGGGGGAGAGCCCGACAAGCTACAATGAGCAGTTCTTC
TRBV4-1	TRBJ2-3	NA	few	CASSQEGIQYTQYF	TGCGCCAGCAGCCAAGAGGGGATACAATATACGCAGTATTTT
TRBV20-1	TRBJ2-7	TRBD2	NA	CSAGKQAGQYEQYF	TGCAGTGCCGGGAAGCAAGCGGGGCAGTACGAGCAGTACTTC
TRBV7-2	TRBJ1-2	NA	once	CASSLVDLARDGYTF	TGTGCCAGCAGCTTAGTAGATCTGGCCAGGGACGGCTACACCTTC
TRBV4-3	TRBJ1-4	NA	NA	CASSQDPGAGVPTNEKLFF	TGCGCCAGCAGCCAAGATCCGGGCGCAGGGGTCCCAACTAATGAAAAACTGTTTTTT
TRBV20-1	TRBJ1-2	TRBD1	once	CSARRQGILGGYTF	TGCAGTGCCAGAAGACAGGGGATTTTGGGTGGCTACACCTTC
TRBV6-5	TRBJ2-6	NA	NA	CASNSDFSGANVLTF	TGTGCCAGCAATTCAGATTTCTCTGGGGCCAACGTCCTGACTTTC
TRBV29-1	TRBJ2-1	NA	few	CSVRDFDNEQFF	TGCAGCGTGAGGGACTTTGACAATGAGCAGTTCTTC
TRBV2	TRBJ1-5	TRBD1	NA	CASRDTGGQPQHF	TGTGCCAGCAGAGACACAGGGGGGCAGCCCCAGCATTTT
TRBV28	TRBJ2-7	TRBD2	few	CASRPALASYEQYF	TGTGCCAGCAGGCCCGCACTAGCGTCCTACGAGCAGTACTTC
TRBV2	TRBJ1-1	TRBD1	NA	CASRAGGRGTEAFF	TGTGCCAGCAGGGCAGGGGGCAGGGGCACTGAAGCTTTCTTT
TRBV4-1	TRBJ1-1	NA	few	CASSQGQGWNTEAFF	TGCGCCAGCAGCCAAGGTCAAGGTTGGAACACTGAAGCTTTCTTT
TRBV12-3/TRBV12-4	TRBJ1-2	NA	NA	CASQGNNYGYTF	TGTGCCAGCCAGGGTAACAACTATGGCTACACCTTC
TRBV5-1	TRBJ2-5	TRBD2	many	CASSRGTSGRETQYF	TGCGCCAGCAGCCGAGGGACTAGCGGAAGGGAGACCCAGTACTTC
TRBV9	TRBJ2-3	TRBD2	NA	CASSVLTSGTDTQYF	TGTGCCAGCAGCGTTTTGACTAGCGGCACAGATACGCAGTATTTT
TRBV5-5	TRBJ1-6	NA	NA	CASSLEAAGRANSPLHF	TGTGCCAGCAGCTTGGAGGCGGCGGGACGGGCTAATTCACCCCTCCACTTT